This T cell receptor beta chain emerged from a study of blood T cell repertoires in COVID-19. Across the whole study: The United States, Italy and Spain were the sources of the acute and convalescent COVID-19 samples. Sources were T cells, B-cell-depleted T cells, or PBMCs; the material itself was cDNA or gDNA.

V was pared by 5 bases and J by 1 base, with 4 bases of the junction left unmatched. In germline, CDR1 is LNHDA, CDR2 SQIVND (reference sequence). The CDR3 sequence is 15 residues long. Residents of about two dozen US areas, aged about 18 to 89 years, made up the participants. Sequenced by immunoSEQ multiplex PCR; TCRdb stores in-frame clones only, minus some. Of more than 150,000 clones listed, over 80% are singletons. The source material was PBMCs or T cells enriched from blood (not recorded which). The rearrangement links TRBV19 to TRBJ2-5; TRBD2 matches at 10 bases. The sequence came from a woman in her sixties or seventies who had recovered from COVID-19. CDR3 sequence reads: CASSPLAGPQETQYF. The CDR3 DNA follows: TGTGCCAGTAGTCCACTAGCGGGGCCCCAAGAGACCCAGTACTTC.